Following are 21 T cell receptor beta chains from one sample sequenced in a study of blood T cell repertoires in COVID-19 (dated by TCRdb to the early 2020s). The receptor library was made with the immunoSEQ multiplex PCR assay. Here the immuneACCESS table is served through TCRdb, limited to in-frame sequences with V and J called. Missing clones are a known gap in these copies; in checked studies unresolved V genes cover under half, and the rest lacks a known reason. A total of about 400,000 clones appear in this sample, around 87% of them only once. The ten largest clones take up under 3% of the sample. Material: peripheral blood. Receptors originate from a human donor in a cohort sampled during active COVID-19.

CDR3 coding DNA: TGTGCCAGTAGTATAGATCTCCTAAACTATGGCTACACCTTC. Protein: CASSIDLLNYGYTF. The rearrangement uses TRBV19 and TRBJ1-2; D gene ambiguous. Germline V gives CDR1 LNHDA, CDR2 SQIVND (reference sequence). V shed 0 bases and J shed 2 bases, with 7 bases lying between them. The CDR3 consists of 14 residues. Variable domain in full (rest from reference TRBV19 and TRBJ1-2): DGGITQSPKYLFRKEGQNVTLSCEQNLNHDAMYWYRQDPGQGLRLIYYSQIVNDFQKGDIAEGYSVSREKKESFPLTVTSAQKNPTAFYLCASSIDLLNYGYTFGSGTRLTVV.

This clone was seen a handful of times. The V and J genes are TRBV28 and TRBJ1-5; 9 bases line up with TRBD1. J lost 3 bases, V lost 6 bases, and 15 bases had no gene match. The germline V gene has CDR1 MDHEN and CDR2 SYDVKM. The length of the CDR3 is 18 residues. CDR3 nucleotides: TGTGCCAGCAGCTCGGACCCTAAAGGGACAGGGTTCAATCAGCCCCAGCATTTT. Amino acids: CASSSDPKGTGFNQPQHF.

The genes are TRBV3-1 (or the pseudogene TRBV3-2) and TRBJ2-7, with D unclear. The germline V gene encodes CDR1 LGHDT and CDR2 YNNKEL (reference sequence). The CDR3 length is 14 residues. V was trimmed by 1 base and J by 1 base, leaving 8 bases between them. This CDR3 reads CASSQVPDSYEQYF. The CDR3 DNA reads TGTGCCAGCAGCCAAGTCCCAGATTCCTACGAGCAGTACTTC.

This rearrangement joins TRBV14 to TRBJ2-5; D is possibly TRBD2 (6 bases). The CDR3 is made up of 14 amino acids. Between the trimmed V and J ends, which lost 1 base and 6 bases, there was a span of 12 bases. CDR1 and CDR2 from the germline V gene are SGHDN and FVKESK. The CDR3 loop is CASSQGRGTKTQYF. The CDR3 bases are TGTGCCAGCAGCCAAGGGCGGGGTACAAAGACCCAGTACTTC.

V and J are TRBV18 and TRBJ1-5; D possibly corresponds to TRBD1 (5 bases). V lost 5 bases and J lost 7, with 15 bases in between. In germline, CDR1 is KGHSH, CDR2 LQKENI. This CDR3 has 14 residues. Here the CDR3 reads CASSESRVDQPQHF. The DNA for the CDR3 is TGTGCCAGCTCAGAATCCAGGGTTGACCAGCCCCAGCATTTT.

The rearrangement uses TRBV3-1 (or the pseudogene TRBV3-2) and TRBJ1-4, with 8 bases lining up with TRBD1. The length of the CDR3 is 14 residues. Germline assignment: CDR1 LGHDT and CDR2 YNNKEL (reference sequence). With 6 bases clipped from V and 8 bases from J, the junction kept 8 bases outside the gene matches. For the CDR3, the DNA is TGTGCCAGCAGTTCCACAGGGGGATCCGAAAAACTGTTTTTT. Amino acid sequence: CASSSTGGSEKLFF.

This chain links TRBV30 with TRBJ2-7; perhaps TRBD1 as D (7 bases). CDR3 size: 16 residues. Germline V gives CDR1 GTSNPN, CDR2 SVGIG (reference sequence). V was shortened by 0 bases and J by 3 bases, with 18 bases between the two germline ends. CDR3 DNA: TGTGCCTGGAGTGTATCAGGGGGGTTCGCCGGCTACGAGCAGTACTTC. This sequence encodes CAWSVSGGFAGYEQYF.

V is TRBV5-8 and J is TRBJ1-5, with 10 bases aligning to TRBD1. Trimming removed 4 bases from V and 5 bases from J; junction bases left unmatched: 6. Germline values: CDR1 SGHTS, CDR2 YDEGEE. This CDR3 contains 15 residues. The CDR3 DNA sequence: TGTGCCAGCAGCGCCCGGACAGGGGGATATCAGCCCCAGCATTTT. Protein: CASSARTGGYQPQHF.

The V and J genes are TRBV5-1 and TRBJ1-5; no clear D. V was trimmed by 3 bases and J by 2 bases, leaving 6 bases between them. Germline V CDR1 and CDR2: SGHRS, YFSETQ. This CDR3 region has 13 residues. In nucleotides, the CDR3 is TGCGCCAGCAGCTCCACAGGCAATCAGCCCCAGCATTTT. Residues: CASSSTGNQPQHF.

CDR3 loop: CASSKRAGGPDTQYF. As DNA, the CDR3 is TGTGCCAGCAGTAAAAGAGCGGGGGGGCCAGATACGCAGTATTTT. J is TRBJ2-3 and V is TRBV6-5, with 10 bases aligning to TRBD2. V shed 5 bases, J shed 4 bases, and the junction held 6 bases outside the gene matches. Germline CDR1 MNHEY, CDR2 SVGAGI. CDR3 length: 15 amino acids.

The table lists this clone with a few counts. CDR3 amino acids: CASSIDRETMNTEAFF. The CDR3 region has the DNA TGTGCCAGTAGTATAGATCGGGAGACCATGAACACTGAAGCTTTCTTT. The rearrangement links TRBV19 to TRBJ1-1, with D unclear. V was clipped by 0 bases and J by 0 bases, with 11 bases between them. CDR1 and CDR2 (germline): LNHDA, SQIVND (reference sequence). The CDR3 is made up of 16 amino acids.

The chain carries TRBV10-2 and TRBJ2-1, with TRBD1 matching over 11 bases. Looked up from germline, CDR1 is WSHSY and CDR2 is SAAADI. Trimming removed 5 bases from V and 8 bases from J; junction bases left unmatched: 8. The CDR3 is 15 residues long. The CDR3 DNA reads as TGCGCCAGCAGTCGGCGGGACAGGGGGTACGATGAGCAGTTCTTC. Encoded protein: CASSRRDRGYDEQFF.

V is TRBV5-1 and J is TRBJ2-1; D gene ambiguous. Germline loops: CDR1 SGHRS, CDR2 YFSETQ. V lost 0 bases and J lost 2, with 9 bases in between. CDR3 length: 15 residues. CDR3: CASSLAVLTYNEQFF. The CDR3 nucleotides are TGCGCCAGCAGCTTGGCTGTTCTTACCTACAATGAGCAGTTCTTC. The full variable domain, completed using reference TRBV5-1 and TRBJ2-1, is KAGVTQTPRYLIKTRGQQVTLSCSPISGHRSVSWYQQTPGQGLQFLFEYFSETQRNKGNFPGRFSGRQFSNSRSEMNVSTLELGDSALYLCASSLAVLTYNEQFFGPGTRLTVL.

V gene TRBV19 combines with J gene TRBJ1-5, with 8 bases aligning to TRBD1. The V segment lost 3 bases and the J segment 7 bases; nucleotides outside the gene matches: 5. In germline, CDR1 is LNHDA, CDR2 SQIVND (reference sequence). The CDR3 has 14 amino acids. The chain's CDR3 is CASSISGGLQPQHF. CDR3 coding DNA: TGTGCCAGTAGTATCTCAGGGGGCCTACAGCCCCAGCATTTT. The full variable domain, its missing parts supplied by reference TRBV19 and TRBJ1-5, is DGGITQSPKYLFRKEGQNVTLSCEQNLNHDAMYWYRQDPGQGLRLIYYSQIVNDFQKGDIAEGYSVSREKKESFPLTVTSAQKNPTAFYLCASSISGGLQPQHFGDGTRLSIL.

The chain joins TRBV9 to TRBJ2-3, with D possibly TRBD1 on 6 matching bases. Germline V gene lookup returns CDR1 SGDLS and CDR2 YYNGEE. The germline V and J ends were trimmed by 0 bases and 2 bases, with 10 bases remaining between them. The CDR3 runs to 15 residues. The CDR3 here is CASSVGTGPTDTQYF. The CDR3 DNA reads as TGTGCCAGCAGCGTAGGTACAGGGCCCACAGATACGCAGTATTTT.

The chain is built from TRBV12-2 and TRBJ1-2. TRBV12-2 is termed a pseudogene. This CDR3 has 17 amino acids. CDR3 DNA sequence: TGTGCAAGTCGCTTAGCGGGGGACTTTCCTATGGGGTATGGCTACACCTTC. Residues: CASRLAGDFPMGYGYTF.

This clone was recorded once. The CDR3: CASSPGQGPYEQYF. For the CDR3, the DNA is TGCGCCAGCAGCCCGGGACAGGGTCCCTACGAGCAGTACTTC. The V and J genes are TRBV5-1 and TRBJ2-7; 9 bases match TRBD1. The CDR3 is 14 amino acids. Germline CDR1 reads SGHRS; CDR2 reads YFSETQ. V was pared by 4 bases and J by 2 bases, with 4 bases of the junction left unmatched.

The chain joins TRBV6-5 to TRBJ2-7; TRBD1 aligns across 11 bases. Germline V gene sequence: CDR1 MNHEY, CDR2 SVGAGI. CDR3 length equals 13 residues. The trim removed 6 bases at V and 6 bases at J, leaving 4 bases unmatched. CDR3 DNA sequence: TGTGCCAGCAGAGCCGGGACAGGGGGCGAGCAGTACTTC. This codes for CASRAGTGGEQYF.

The CDR3 coding sequence is TGCGCCAGCGGCGTAGCGGGGGCGTACCAAGAGACCCAGTACTTC. This codes for CASGVAGAYQETQYF. The J gene is TRBJ2-5, the V gene TRBV5-1; 9 bases are a match to TRBD2. This CDR3 region has 15 residues. Germline CDR1 and CDR2: SGHRS and YFSETQ. Trimming cost V 7 bases and J 0 bases; bases outside gene matches: 7.

The CDR3 coding sequence is TGTGCCAGCAGTCAGGCCAACTCCTACGAGCAGTACTTC. Translation: CASSQANSYEQYF. V is TRBV6-5 and J is TRBJ2-7; D is ambiguous. The germline V and J ends were trimmed by 5 bases and 0 bases, with 8 bases remaining between them. Germline-derived CDR1 and CDR2 are MNHEY and SVGAGI. The CDR3 contains 13 residues.

This chain connects TRBV5-1 to TRBJ1-4, with 9 bases aligning to TRBD1. The germline gives CDR1 SGHRS, CDR2 YFSETQ. V was clipped by 1 base and J by 10 bases; unmatched bases: 8. The CDR3 loop spans 15 amino acids. The DNA for the CDR3 is TGCGCCAGCAGCTTGTTGGGACAGGGATCAGGAAAACTGTTTTTT. Translation gives CASSLLGQGSGKLFF. Using reference TRBV5-1 and TRBJ1-4 for the parts outside the CDR3, the full variable domain is KAGVTQTPRYLIKTRGQQVTLSCSPISGHRSVSWYQQTPGQGLQFLFEYFSETQRNKGNFPGRFSGRQFSNSRSEMNVSTLELGDSALYLCASSLLGQGSGKLFFGSGTQLSVL.